Presented here are 5 T cell receptor beta chains from one specimen sequenced in a study of cytomegalovirus exposure and HLA in healthy donors. Using immunoSEQ multiplex PCR, the repertoire was profiled, and TCRdb retains in-frame clones only, with some absent. Among roughly 70,000 clones listed, around 94% were seen once. Source material: PBMCs. The receptor set was obtained from a man between 18 and 35 years old in good health and CMV-seropositive.

The chain recombines TRBV14 with TRBJ2-5; 9 bases align to TRBD2. The CDR3 is 14 residues long. The V and J ends lost 9 bases and 5 bases, in that order; junction bases with no gene match: 10. Germline CDR1 is SGHDN and CDR2 is FVKESK. The DNA of the CDR3 is TGTGCCAGTCGGACTAGCGAAATTGATGAGACCCAGTACTTC. Protein product: CASRTSEIDETQYF.

CDR3 in DNA: TGCGCCAGCAGCTTGGGGCCTAGCGCATCTAGCACAGATACGCAGTATTTT. This codes for CASSLGPSASSTDTQYF. The J gene is TRBJ2-3, the V gene TRBV5-1, with a possible D match to TRBD2 (6 bases). The CDR3 has 17 amino acids. Germline V gives CDR1 SGHRS, CDR2 YFSETQ. The germline V and J ends were trimmed by 0 bases and 0 bases, with 14 bases remaining between them.

V usage is TRBV11-1 and J usage is TRBJ2-2, with TRBD1 matching over 10 bases. This CDR3 is built from 17 residues. Germline CDR1 is SGHAT and CDR2 is FQDESV (reference sequence). V lost 1 base, J lost 4 bases, and 6 bases stayed unmatched. The DNA for the CDR3 is TGTGCCAGCAGCTTAGACCACTGGACAGGGGGCACCGGGGAGCTGTTTTTT. Its protein product is CASSLDHWTGGTGELFF.

V and J are TRBV5-4 and TRBJ2-7, with TRBD2 matching 10 bases. The V gene's germline CDR1 is SGHNT and CDR2 YYREEE (reference sequence). V was pared by 7 bases and J by 5 bases, with 6 bases of the junction left unmatched. This CDR3 has 13 amino acids. The CDR3 loop reads CASSGTSDHEQYF. The CDR3 DNA sequence: TGTGCCAGCTCCGGGACTAGCGACCACGAGCAGTACTTC.

The genes are TRBV18 and TRBJ1-1; 7 bases are a match to TRBD1. Trimming cost V 3 bases and J 5 bases; bases outside gene matches: 9. The CDR3 loop spans 15 amino acids. The germline V gene encodes CDR1 KGHSH and CDR2 LQKENI. CDR3 region: CASSPGQDLWTEAFF. The CDR3 coding sequence is TGTGCCAGCTCACCCGGACAGGATCTTTGGACTGAAGCTTTCTTT.